This TCR beta chain appears in the sequencing data of a study of response to subunit inactivated influenza vaccine. TCRdb used MiXCR to reprocess the RT-PCR reads, holding one entry per CDR3 protein. The profile shows more than 400,000 distinct CDR3 sequences, less than 7.5% of them singletons. Study-wide findings and caveats: The authors suggested that few new T cells are recruited per seasonal influenza vaccination.

About this clonotype itself: As yet, its antigen is unknown. Just one base apart from a much larger clone, this may be a read error.

The material sequenced was PBMCs from blood, taken less than 25 months after vaccination. This clonotype was obtained from a man between 50 and 75 years old who received an inactivated influenza vaccine.

The CDR3 spells CAWTTNYGCTF. The CDR3 DNA reads as TGTGCCTGGACGACCAACTATGGCTGCACCTTC. The genes are TRBV30 and TRBJ1-2; no clear D. This CDR3 comprises 11 residues. Germline CDR1 GTSNPN, CDR2 SVGIG (reference sequence).